This TCR beta chain was documented in a study of T-cell memory formation after mild COVID-19. Details on this clonotype: Antigen specificity is unknown.

In germline, CDR1 is SGHVS, CDR2 FNYEAQ. The CDR3 extends over 14 amino acids. Trimming took off 2 bases at V and 2 bases at J, with 8 bases between the two ends. Constant-segment-primed 5'RACE gave TCR alpha and TCR beta cDNA libraries with sample barcodes and UMIs. Each CDR3 protein is one row after TCRdb ran MiXCR on the 5' RACE reads. The table includes around 150,000 distinct CDR3 sequences, 14% detected once. General observations from the study: Later expanders leaned CD4+, whereas clones that contracted between day 15 and 85 were balanced CD4/CD8. Nothing showed for sure that second-wave clones peaking on day 37 were SARS-CoV-2 specific. Pre-infection memory showed some responding clones, and this suggested that cross-reactive memory joined.

This TCR was sampled from an adult woman who had mild COVID-19 (a few samples of this study predate the infection). Cell type and time point are not known. This chain joins TRBV7-6 and TRBJ2-3; D is unclear. The sequenced material came from PBMCs or a T cell subset sorted from them (not recorded which). CDR3 nucleotide sequence: TGTGCCAGCAGCTTACCGCTTGACACAGATACGCAGTATTTT. Its protein product is CASSLPLDTDTQYF.